The 5 T cell receptor beta chains in this list originate from one sample, sequenced in a study of technical replicates of blood from a few donors. Clones were read by immunoSEQ multiplex PCR, and TCRdb kept only the in-frame ones, dropping some. This repertoire shows fewer than 70,000 clones, about 82% found once; its top ten account for 5.6%. The material sequenced was PBMCs. These receptors came from a human donor in good health. Some clones in this sample may be carry-over from other donors' samples.

This chain links TRBV7-6 with TRBJ2-7; 7 positions agree with TRBD1. V gave up 5 bases and J gave up 6 bases; unmatched junction bases: 7. Germline CDR1 SGHVS, CDR2 FNYEAQ. This CDR3 spans 13 amino acids. CDR3 in DNA: TGTGCCAGCAGCGGTGGACAGGCCGTCGAGCAGTACTTC. Amino acid sequence: CASSGGQAVEQYF.

The DNA of the CDR3 is TGCGCCAGCAGCCAAGCTCGGGGGAACTCCTACGAGCAGTACTTC. Translated: CASSQARGNSYEQYF. This chain connects TRBV4-3 to TRBJ2-7, with a weak D call TRBD2 (6 bases). The CDR3 totals 15 residues. CDR1 and CDR2 (germline): LGHNA, YSLEER. The V end was cut by 1 base, the J end by 0 bases, with 10 bases between.

The V call is TRBV7-2, the J call TRBJ2-4; TRBD2 matches at 8 bases. With 5 bases clipped from V and 9 bases from J, the junction kept 15 bases outside the gene matches. The germline gives CDR1 SGHTA, CDR2 FQGNSA. The CDR3 is 16 amino acids. The CDR3 reads CASSPLLSGGKGIQYF. CDR3 nucleotide sequence: TGTGCCAGCAGCCCCCTCTTGAGCGGGGGAAAGGGCATTCAGTACTTC.

J is TRBJ1-6 and V is TRBV4-2, with 9 bases that match TRBD1. Germline assignment: CDR1 LGHNA and CDR2 YNFKEQ. The CDR3 has 14 residues. V shed 8 bases and J 7 bases; nucleotides not matched to a gene: 6. The CDR3 is CASGTGTGNSPLHF. The CDR3 nucleotides read TGTGCCAGCGGAACCGGGACAGGGAATTCACCCCTCCACTTT.

This chain links TRBV5-1 with TRBJ1-1; possible D gene TRBD1, 6 bases. Germline lookup yields CDR1 SGHRS and CDR2 YFSETQ. This CDR3 contains 18 residues. V was clipped by 0 bases and J by 1 base, with 19 bases between them. Written as DNA, the CDR3 is TGCGCCAGCAGCTTGGAACCACAGGGTCAGGGGAGGAACACTGAAGCTTTCTTT. It yields the protein CASSLEPQGQGRNTEAFF.